This TCR beta chain appears in the sequencing data of a study of cytomegalovirus exposure and HLA in healthy donors. The J segment lost 3 bases and the V segment lost 1 base, leaving 3 bases of the junction unmatched. The CDR3 loop spans 16 amino acids. Per the germline V gene, CDR1 is SGHAT and CDR2 is FQDESV (reference sequence). It was with 60 Vbeta and 13 Jbeta primers that the PCR ran. The table came from immunoSEQ multiplex PCR; TCRdb's copy has only in-frame clones and leaves some out. Altogether hundreds of thousands of clones are present, around 73% being singletons, with the ten largest covering 3% to 4%.

The genes are TRBV11-1 and TRBJ2-3; 11 bases line up with TRBD2. The sample comprised PBMCs. This sequence originates from a male donor in good health and CMV-seronegative. CDR3 amino acids: CASSLGTSGLTDTQYF. DNA for the CDR3: TGTGCCAGCAGCTTAGGGACTAGCGGGTTGACAGATACGCAGTATTTT.